The entry that follows covers one T cell receptor (beta chain) sequence. In the library, each TCR cDNA molecule bore its own unique molecular identifier. TCRdb recomputed calls from the 5' RACE reads with MiXCR, one row per CDR3 protein. Of approximately 44,000 distinct CDR3 sequences listed, roughly 15% are singletons. Between the trimmed V and J ends, which lost 0 bases and 0 bases, there was a span of 13 bases. The CDR3 has 17 residues. Looked up from germline, CDR1 is SGDLS and CDR2 is YYNGEE. This sample stems from a study of spatial heterogeneity in lung cancer. The time point denotes: sample taken at primary tumor resection. The donor group consisted of 72 patients who had untreated, early-stage non-small cell lung cancer. Whole RNA from tumor, nontumor lung or frozen PBMC was sequenced unsorted.

The sample in question was PBMCs, obtained at surgery. The gene calls are TRBV9 and TRBJ2-1; D possibly matches TRBD1 or TRBD2 (5 bases each). The sequence was collected from a male donor with early-stage non-small cell lung cancer. The CDR3 here is CASSVGLEGSSYNEQFF. CDR3 DNA: TGTGCCAGCAGCGTAGGTCTAGAGGGGAGCTCCTACAATGAGCAGTTCTTC.